The clone carrying this T cell receptor beta chain showed up just once. CDR1 is SGDLS, CDR2 YYNGEE, per germline. The length of the CDR3 is 13 residues. V was pared by 0 bases and J by 9 bases, with 9 bases between. The sample originates from a study of control samples from healthy donors and cancer patients. Sequenced by immunoSEQ multiplex PCR; TCRdb stores in-frame clones only, minus some. The profile covers under 200,000 clones, with almost 90% appearing a single time and around 5% taken by the ten largest. The gene calls are TRBV9 and TRBJ2-2, with D unresolved. Sequences were obtained from blood. The TCR was taken from a woman aged 25 to 45 in good health. CDR3 nucleotides: TGTGCCAGCAGCGTAGGAGGTGGGCGGGAGCTGTTTTTT. It translates to CASSVGGGRELFF.